This T cell receptor beta chain came from a study of identical twins. CDR1 and CDR2 (germline): LNHNV, YYDKDF (reference sequence). V was pared by 6 bases and J by 4 bases, with 2 bases of the junction left unmatched. The CDR3 length is 12 residues. This clonotype was observed a few times. Its antigen remains unknown. The study's findings and limits: Cross-sectional statistics, not tracking of the same donors, supported the conclusions.

TCRdb called the 5' RACE reads again in MiXCR, with one record for every CDR3 protein. Of 500,000 or so distinct CDR3 sequences listed, roughly a fifth are singletons. Another study also made use of these data, one on T cells expressing NK-cell markers.

The chain employs TRBV15 and TRBJ2-5; 7 bases map to TRBD2. Sequencing was done on a sample of CD4+ T cells sorted from blood. The sequence derives from a young woman in good health. CDR3 sequence reads: CATRLAGETQYF. The DNA for the CDR3 is TGTGCCACCAGGTTAGCGGGAGAGACCCAGTACTTC.